This record looks at one T cell receptor beta chain sequence and its context. The CDR3 is made up of 14 amino acids. V shed 1 base and J 9 bases; nucleotides not matched to a gene: 6. Germline V gene lookup returns CDR1 SGHTA and CDR2 FQGNSA. Per the authors' pipeline: Scientists estimated how many nucleated cells there were by amplifying reference gene primers. The repertoire was sequenced with immunoSEQ multiplex PCR; TCRdb's copy has only in-frame clones and lacks some. V and J calls and clone size are as listed in that table; D and trimming were resolved from the DNA. The sample holds roughly 200,000 clones; roughly 88% are singletons and the top ten take over 10%. This entry belongs to a study of blood T cell repertoires in COVID-19.

The chain recombines TRBV7-2 with TRBJ2-1, with TRBD2 identical over 7 bases. Sequencing used peripheral blood. This sequence was found in a human donor in a cohort sampled during active COVID-19. Here the CDR3 reads CASSLGTSSGEQFF. The CDR3 DNA is TGTGCCAGCAGCTTAGGGACTAGTTCAGGTGAGCAGTTCTTC.